This T cell receptor beta chain is from a study of metastatic and nonmetastatic thyroid tumors. Study context: Repertoire comparison spanned blood and tumor or nodule tissue of malignant and benign thyroid patients. Study-level findings and limits: Compared with benign nodules, malignant thyroid tumors were reported to have significantly higher TCR beta diversity in both blood and tumor.

V gave up 2 bases and J gave up 1 base, with 17 bases separating them. This CDR3 is built from 17 residues. The germline CDR1 and CDR2 sequences are DFQATT and SNEGSKA (reference sequence). As regards this clone: Its antigen is not identified.

Thyroid surgery was performed in patients who had received no treatment beforehand. TCRdb re-called the PCR reads with MiXCR. This sample yields 30,000 to 45,000 clones, of which around 20% are seen a single time; 15% to 18% belongs to the top ten. The TCR comes from a female donor with papillary thyroid cancer or a benign thyroid nodule (not recorded which). Some clones in this sample may be carry-over from other donors' samples. Sequencing was performed on blood. The chain is built from TRBV20-1 and TRBJ2-2; a possible D gene is TRBD1 (6 bases). The chain's CDR3 is CSARKSPLTGNTGELFF. The CDR3 nucleotides are TGCAGTGCTAGAAAATCCCCGTTGACAGGGAACACCGGGGAGCTGTTTTTT.